This T cell receptor (beta chain) was sequenced during a study of blood T cell repertoires in COVID-19. In its sample, this clone was seen once. Authors' methods: Scientists estimated how many nucleated cells there were by amplifying reference gene primers. Libraries were prepared by immunoSEQ multiplex PCR; TCRdb keeps only in-frame clonotypes and omits some of them. D and trimming come from the DNA, and the V and J calls and clone size come from that table. This table holds about 220,000 clones, around 83% found once. The CDR3 runs to 14 residues. CDR1 MRHNA and CDR2 SNTAGT come from the germline V gene. Trimming cost V 3 bases and J 4 bases, with 13 bases left between them.

V and J are TRBV6-4 and TRBJ2-7, with TRBD2 as a possible D gene (6 bases). The sequenced sample was PBMCs or T cells enriched from blood (not recorded which). The receptor was isolated from a woman aged 35 to 49 with acute COVID-19. The CDR3 spells CASSEWRVSYEQYF. The CDR3 bases are TGTGCCAGCAGTGAGTGGAGGGTCTCTTACGAGCAGTACTTC.